The source of this T cell receptor (beta chain) is a study of control samples from healthy donors and cancer patients. V lost 6 bases and J lost 3, with 8 bases in between. The CDR3 is 12 residues long. Data came from immunoSEQ multiplex PCR; TCRdb stores just in-frame clones and leaves some out. The profile shows about 130,000 clones, 92% of them singletons. V usage is TRBV12-3 or TRBV12-4 and J usage is TRBJ2-5, with D possibly matching TRBD1 (6 bases). The receptor was derived from a woman aged 45 to 65 in good health. Material for sequencing was blood. The CDR3 DNA sequence: TGTGCCAGCAGGGGGACAAAAGAGACCCAGTACTTC. Its protein product is CASRGTKETQYF.